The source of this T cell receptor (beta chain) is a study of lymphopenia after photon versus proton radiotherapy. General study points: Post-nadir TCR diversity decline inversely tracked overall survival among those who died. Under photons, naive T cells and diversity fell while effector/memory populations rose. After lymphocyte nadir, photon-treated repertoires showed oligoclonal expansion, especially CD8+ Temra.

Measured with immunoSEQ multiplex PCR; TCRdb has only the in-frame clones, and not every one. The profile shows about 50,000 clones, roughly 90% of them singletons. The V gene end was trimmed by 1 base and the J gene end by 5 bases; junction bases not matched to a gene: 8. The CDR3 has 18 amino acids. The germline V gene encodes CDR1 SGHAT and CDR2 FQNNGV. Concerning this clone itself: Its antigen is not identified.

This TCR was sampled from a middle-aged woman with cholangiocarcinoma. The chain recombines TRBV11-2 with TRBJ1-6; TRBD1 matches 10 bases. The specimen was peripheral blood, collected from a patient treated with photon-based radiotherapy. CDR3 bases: TGTGCCAGCAGCTTAGGGCGGGACAGGGGATCACATAATTCACCCCTCCACTTT. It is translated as CASSLGRDRGSHNSPLHF.